The sequence of this T cell receptor beta chain was determined in a study of shared clonotypes between healthy human individuals. Study-level findings and limits: Lower generation probabilities were found for non-shared clonotypes than for those shared by all four donors. Several donors held about 5.1% of naive CD4 clonotypes in common. Large depth notwithstanding, sorted-subset sequencing proved incomplete by rarefaction.

CD4+ cells were split into CD45RA+ naive and CD45RA-negative memory subsets. Germline V gene lookup returns CDR1 MNHEY and CDR2 SVGAGI. CDR3 length equals 13 residues. J was trimmed by 6 bases and V by 5 bases; bases with no gene match: 3. This table comes from immunoSEQ multiplex PCR, and its TCRdb copy is limited to in-frame clones, with some not included. This sample has 2.3 million or so clones; 80% to 95% occur once, and the top ten carry about 0.39%. Comments on this clone: The antigen remains unidentified.

The rearrangement links TRBV6-5 to TRBJ2-1; 8 nucleotides align to TRBD1. The sample consisted of naive CD4+ T cells from PBMCs. Subset defined: CD45RA+ positively selected. This clonotype originated in a man between 18 and 35 years old in good health. Some clones in this sample may be carry-over from other donors' samples. As DNA, the CDR3 is TGTGCCAGCAGTACCGGGACAGGCAATGAGCAGTTCTTC. Its translation: CASSTGTGNEQFF.